This T cell receptor (beta chain) emerged from a study of blood T cell repertoires in COVID-19. Whole-study context: T cells, B-cell-depleted T cells, or PBMCs provided the cDNA or gDNA that served as material.

CDR3 length: 17 amino acids. Per the original methods: Reference gene primer amplification in the assay estimated nucleated cell counts. TCRdb keeps only in-frame clones here, not all; method: immunoSEQ multiplex PCR. That table is the source of V, J and clone size, and D and trimming were worked out from the DNA. The sample contains approximately 380,000 clones, approximately 81% of which appear only once. What was sequenced was peripheral blood. This clonotype originated in a woman under 30 with acute or convalescent COVID-19. The chain employs TRBV21-1 and TRBJ2-7; the D call TRBD2 from the table was never checked on the DNA. TRBV21-1 constitutes a pseudogene. The CDR3 nucleotides are TGTGCCAGCAGCAAAGGGGATAGCGGGGAGTTCTCCTACGAGCAGTACTTC. Amino acids: CASSKGDSGEFSYEQYF.